Listed below are T cell receptor beta chains from one sample, sequenced in a study of blood T cell repertoires in COVID-19. Using immunoSEQ multiplex PCR, the repertoire was profiled, and TCRdb retains in-frame clones only, with some absent. Altogether about 200,000 clones are present, approximately 84% being singletons, with the ten largest covering approximately 8.7%. The sequencing sample was made of peripheral blood. Receptors originate from an elderly woman with acute or convalescent COVID-19. CDR3s include the opening cysteine and the closing phenylalanine or tryptophan. D genes are given only for firm matches. A row's size may be missing; if present it is once, few, many or a size class.

CDR3	DNA	V	size	J	D
CSASTSSAYEQYF	TGCAGTGCTAGTACTAGCTCAGCCTACGAGCAGTACTTC	TRBV20-1	-	TRBJ2-7	-
CASSSLAGGAHEQYF	TGTGCCAGCAGCTCCTTGGCGGGGGGGGCCCACGAGCAGTACTTC	TRBV5-6	-	TRBJ2-7	TRBD2
CAWSVVGQGNQPQHF	TGTGCCTGGAGTGTAGTGGGACAGGGTAATCAGCCCCAGCATTTT	TRBV30	-	TRBJ1-5	TRBD1
CASSPRTGTGGELFF	TGTGCCAGCAGCCCTCGGACAGGGACCGGTGGGGAGCTGTTTTTT	TRBV9	-	TRBJ2-2	TRBD1
CASRNSGGYGYTF	TGTGCCAGCAGGAATTCAGGGGGCTATGGCTACACCTTC	TRBV6-5	once	TRBJ1-2	TRBD1
CASSLITSRFSEQFF	TGTGCCAGCAGTTTAATCACTAGCCGCTTTAGTGAGCAGTTCTTC	TRBV27	-	TRBJ2-1	-
CASSVDLGADTQYF	TGTGCCAGCAGCGTAGACTTAGGAGCAGATACGCAGTATTTT	TRBV9	-	TRBJ2-3	-
CASSAPGLAGVTDTQYF	TGTGCCAGCAGTGCACCGGGACTAGCGGGAGTGACAGATACGCAGTATTTT	TRBV28	-	TRBJ2-3	TRBD2
CASSDSGGSSYNEQFF	TGTGCCAGCAGTGACTCGGGGGGGAGCTCCTACAATGAGCAGTTCTTC	TRBV6-4	-	TRBJ2-1	TRBD2
CASSARQDPEKLFF	TGTGCCAGCAGCGCCCGACAGGACCCCGAAAAACTGTTTTTT	TRBV9	-	TRBJ1-4	-
CASSPGGSYHQPQHF	TGCGCCAGCAGTCCTGGGGGCTCCTATCATCAGCCCCAGCATTTT	TRBV10-2	-	TRBJ1-5	-
CASSSGVASSFLQETQYF	TGTGCCAGCAGTTCAGGGGTGGCTAGCTCCTTTCTTCAAGAGACCCAGTACTTC	TRBV6-2/TRBV6-3	-	TRBJ2-5	-
CASSPHPRAHVNQPQHF	TGTGCCAGCTCTCCTCACCCGAGGGCCCACGTTAATCAGCCCCAGCATTTT	TRBV18	-	TRBJ1-5	-
CASSIPGGRETQYF	TGTGCCAGTAGTATACCGGGAGGGCGCGAGACCCAGTACTTC	TRBV19	-	TRBJ2-5	TRBD2
CASSSRGNRVEGTGELFF	TGTGCCAGTAGTTCCCGGGGAAACAGGGTAGAAGGGACCGGGGAGCTGTTTTTT	TRBV19	-	TRBJ2-2	-
CASSATTSGRSAGELFF	TGTGCCAGCAGCGCAACGACTAGCGGGAGATCCGCGGGGGAGCTGTTTTTT	TRBV9	few	TRBJ2-2	TRBD2
CATTLGENYGYTF	TGTGCCACAACGCTTGGGGAGAACTATGGCTACACCTTC	TRBV2	-	TRBJ1-2	-
CAISEDLRGGTQYF	TGTGCCATCAGTGAGGACCTTAGGGGCGGGACCCAGTACTTC	TRBV10-3	-	TRBJ2-5	-
CASSMTGLYNEQFF	TGCGCCAGCAGTATGACAGGATTATACAATGAGCAGTTCTTC	TRBV5-1	-	TRBJ2-1	-
CASSPPVGGTNEKLFF	TGTGCCAGCAGCCCCCCCGTAGGAGGGACTAATGAAAAACTGTTTTTT	TRBV7-9	-	TRBJ1-4	-
CSVSSGTQETQYF	TGCAGTGTTAGTAGCGGCACTCAAGAGACCCAGTACTTC	TRBV20-1	-	TRBJ2-5	-
CSASGGAPGNTIYF	TGCAGTGCTAGTGGTGGGGCTCCTGGAAACACCATATATTTT	TRBV20-1	-	TRBJ1-3	-
CASSLISGLNTEAFF	TGTGCCAGCAGCTTAATTTCAGGGCTGAACACTGAAGCTTTCTTT	TRBV7-9	-	TRBJ1-1	-
CASSFRRTDNSPLHF	TGTGCCAGCAGCTTCCGGAGGACAGATAATTCACCCCTCCACTTT	TRBV11-2	-	TRBJ1-6	-
CASRRDNPQNTEAFF	TGTGCCAGCAGGAGGGACAACCCACAGAACACTGAAGCTTTCTTT	TRBV2	-	TRBJ1-1	-
CASSLDIGELFF	TGTGCCAGCAGCTTAGACATCGGGGAGCTGTTTTTT	TRBV7-8	once	TRBJ2-2	-
CASSQTSGITDTQYF	TGTGCCAGCAGTCAAACTAGCGGTATCACAGATACGCAGTATTTT	TRBV27	-	TRBJ2-3	TRBD2
CASSPRGQGLGYTF	TGTGCCAGTAGTCCCCGAGGACAGGGTTTGGGCTACACCTTC	TRBV19	-	TRBJ1-2	TRBD1
CASSHGQGPSNYGYTF	TGTGCCAGCAGCCACGGACAGGGACCCTCTAACTATGGCTACACCTTC	TRBV7-3	-	TRBJ1-2	TRBD1
CASSGGQGETQYF	TGTGCCAGCAGCGGGGGACAGGGAGAGACCCAGTACTTC	TRBV5-4	many	TRBJ2-5	TRBD1
CASTLGVLGNTIYF	TGTGCCAGCACCCTCGGGGTGCTTGGAAACACCATATATTTT	TRBV6-6	few	TRBJ1-3	-
CASSLEKGQKSDYEQYF	TGTGCCAGCAGCTTAGAAAAGGGACAGAAATCAGACTACGAGCAGTACTTC	TRBV7-8	-	TRBJ2-7	TRBD1
CASSPGISALETQYF	TGTGCCAGCAGTCCCGGGATATCCGCCCTAGAGACCCAGTACTTC	TRBV6-2/TRBV6-3	-	TRBJ2-5	-
CASSLDSTYGYTF	TGCGCCAGCAGCTTGGACAGCACCTATGGCTACACCTTC	TRBV5-1	-	TRBJ1-2	-
CASSQEGFQETQYF	TGTGCCAGCAGCCAAGAGGGCTTCCAAGAGACCCAGTACTTC	TRBV3-1/TRBV3-2	-	TRBJ2-5	-
CASSIFSPLTSGANVLTF	TGTGCCAGTAGTATTTTCAGTCCGCTCACCTCTGGGGCCAACGTCCTGACTTTC	TRBV19	few	TRBJ2-6	-
CASSLQTGQTPLHF	TGCGCCAGCAGCTTGCAGACAGGGCAAACTCCCCTCCACTTT	TRBV5-1	-	TRBJ1-6	TRBD1
CASSSLAGRSWDTQYF	TGTGCCAGCAGTTCCCTAGCGGGCCGGAGTTGGGATACGCAGTATTTT	TRBV28	few	TRBJ2-3	TRBD2
CASSRTSGSTDTQYF	TGTGCCAGCAGCAGGACTAGCGGGAGCACAGATACGCAGTATTTT	TRBV4-2	-	TRBJ2-3	TRBD2
CASSLVNNSPLHF	TGTGCCAGCAGCTTGGTTAATAATTCACCCCTCCACTTT	TRBV5-8	few	TRBJ1-6	-